The source of this TCR beta chain is a study of T cells after yellow fever vaccination. About the study: Low-cell-number fractions were prepared with SMART-Seq v4 Ultra Low Input. Study-wide results and caveats: The booster response re-showed most primary clones: 96% CD4, more than 70% CD8. Although most clonotypes did not, a small share appeared in both CD4 and CD8 compartments.

A process of 5'RACE template switching, which added a universal primer site and UMIs, was used to make TCR cDNA. In TCRdb, the 5' RACE reads were re-called with MiXCR into one record per CDR3 protein. The sample lists 500,000 to 550,000 distinct CDR3 sequences, roughly a fifth occurring once. This clonotype has a count of ten or more. Its antigen is currently unknown. Trimming removed 3 bases at V and 8 bases at J, with 10 bases between. CDR1 LGHDT and CDR2 YNNKEL come from the germline V gene (reference sequence). The CDR3 has 12 amino acids. The sequence was collected from a man aged 18-30 years who received the YFV17D yellow fever vaccine. Here the sequenced sample was PBMCs, taken about 21 days after the first yellow fever vaccination. The J gene is TRBJ1-2, the V gene TRBV3-1; D gene unclear. The CDR3 sequence is CASSHESRGYTF. CDR3 nucleotide sequence: TGTGCCAGCAGCCACGAGAGTCGGGGCTACACCTTC.